The sequence of this TCR beta chain was determined in a study of PD-1 blockade in classical Hodgkin lymphoma. Overall study results and limits: By C4D1, diversity of CD4+ TCRs had risen significantly, whereas that of CD8+ TCRs had not. Healthy donors reportedly exceeded newly diagnosed patients in baseline TCR diversity. The repertoire differences lack a defined cause, possibly disease activity or prior therapy.

A word on this clone: Its antigen is unidentified.

This CDR3 has 19 amino acids. The germline gives CDR1 SEHNR, CDR2 FQNEAQ (reference sequence). V dropped 1 base and J dropped 2 bases, with 20 bases sitting between them. Profiling relied on immunoSEQ multiplex PCR, and the TCRdb table lists in-frame clones only, not all of them. This sample carries some 27,000 clones, around 77% of them seen once, and the ten largest clones take 15% to 20%. Time point specified: cycle 4 day 1 (C4D1), after more than five weeks of nivolumab. Each patient experienced a relapse that followed autologous stem cell transplantation, and brentuximab vedotin exposure varied. Complete response, partial response or progressive disease were the best responses.

This TCR derives from a human donor with classical Hodgkin lymphoma. The rearrangement uses TRBV7-9 and TRBJ2-2; no definite D call. The sequencing here drew on peripheral blood mononuclear cells (PBMCs), taken before the fourth cycle of nivolumab. The CDR3 is CASSLEGRTKLLNTGELFF. The CDR3, as DNA: TGTGCCAGCAGCTTAGAAGGACGGACCAAACTGCTAAACACCGGGGAGCTGTTTTTT.